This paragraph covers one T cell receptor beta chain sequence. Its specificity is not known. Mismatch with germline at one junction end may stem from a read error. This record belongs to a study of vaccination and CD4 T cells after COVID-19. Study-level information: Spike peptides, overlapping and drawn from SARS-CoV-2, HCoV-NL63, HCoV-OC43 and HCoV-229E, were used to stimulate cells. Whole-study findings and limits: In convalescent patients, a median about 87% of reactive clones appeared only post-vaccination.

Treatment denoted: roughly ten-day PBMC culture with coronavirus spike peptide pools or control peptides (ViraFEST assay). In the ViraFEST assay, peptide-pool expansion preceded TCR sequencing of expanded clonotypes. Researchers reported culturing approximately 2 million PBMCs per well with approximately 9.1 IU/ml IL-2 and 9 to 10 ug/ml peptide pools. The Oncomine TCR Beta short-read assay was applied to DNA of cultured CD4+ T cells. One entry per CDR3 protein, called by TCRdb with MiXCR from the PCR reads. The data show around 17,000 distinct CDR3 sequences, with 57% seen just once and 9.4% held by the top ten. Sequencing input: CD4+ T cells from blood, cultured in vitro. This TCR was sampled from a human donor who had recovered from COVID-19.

CDR3 loop: CTSSSDFSGANVLTF. The CDR3 DNA reads TGTACCAGCAGTTCGGACTTTTCTGGGGCCAACGTCCTGACTTTC. The chain couples TRBV7-8 to TRBJ2-6, with D perhaps TRBD2 (5 bases). Germline V gene lookup returns CDR1 SGHVS and CDR2 FQNEAQ. CDR3 length: 15 residues.